This entry concerns a single T cell receptor (beta chain). The sample comes from a study of cytomegalovirus exposure and HLA in healthy donors. V was pared by 1 base and J by 10 bases, with 14 bases between. There are 15 residues in the CDR3. Germline CDR1 and CDR2: KGHSH and LQKENI. The PCR had 60 Vbeta and 13 Jbeta primers. Method: immunoSEQ multiplex PCR; TCRdb's copy keeps in-frame clones and lacks some. The sample includes about 160,000 clones, about 88% of them seen just once. This sequence joins TRBV18 and TRBJ1-6; D is possibly TRBD1 (6 bases). Sequencing used PBMCs. This sequence originates from a woman between 18 and 29 years old in good health and CMV-seronegative. The CDR3 nucleotides are TGTGCCAGCTCACCACAGGGGGGGTTTAACTCACCCCTCCACTTT. It yields the protein CASSPQGGFNSPLHF.